This T cell receptor (beta chain) was profiled in a study of T cells after yellow fever vaccination. Whole-study findings and limits: Peaking on day 5 versus 15, the secondary response was faster but weaker.

Remarks on this clonotype: The antigen remains undetermined.

A single record per CDR3 protein comes from TCRdb applying MiXCR to the 5' RACE reads. This table holds under 500,000 distinct CDR3 sequences, approximately 18% found once. This CDR3 spans 14 amino acids. Germline CDR1 and CDR2: SGHRS and YFSETQ. Trimming took off 0 bases at V and 8 bases at J, with 12 bases between the two ends. The source was PBMCs, collected before the yellow fever booster vaccination. This sequence originates from a man aged 18-30 years who received the YFV17D yellow fever vaccine. The chain is built from TRBV5-1 and TRBJ2-1, with D possibly matching TRBD1 (6 bases). This chain's CDR3 is CASSLGDMGYEQFF. The CDR3, as DNA: TGCGCCAGCAGCTTGGGGGACATGGGCTATGAGCAGTTCTTC.